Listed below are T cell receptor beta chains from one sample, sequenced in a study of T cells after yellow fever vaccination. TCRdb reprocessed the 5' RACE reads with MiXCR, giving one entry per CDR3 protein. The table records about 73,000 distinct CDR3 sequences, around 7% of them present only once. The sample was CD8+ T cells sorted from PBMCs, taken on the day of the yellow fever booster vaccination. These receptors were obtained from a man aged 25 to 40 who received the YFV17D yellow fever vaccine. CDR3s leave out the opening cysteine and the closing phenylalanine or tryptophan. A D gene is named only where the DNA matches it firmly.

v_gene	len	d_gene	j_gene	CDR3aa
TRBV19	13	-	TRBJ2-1	ASSIAPGDYNEQF
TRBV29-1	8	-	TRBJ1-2	SVGRPLYT
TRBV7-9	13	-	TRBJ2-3	ASSPARIDTDTQY
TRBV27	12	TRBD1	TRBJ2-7	ASSFGDRPYEQY
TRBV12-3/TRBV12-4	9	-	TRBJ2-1	ASSRGNEQF
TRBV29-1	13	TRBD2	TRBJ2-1	SAHRGIAGVNEQF
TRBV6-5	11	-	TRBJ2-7	ASSYGSGGEQY
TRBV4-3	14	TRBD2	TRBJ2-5	ASSQEYGGSVETQY
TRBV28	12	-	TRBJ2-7	ASSTADLGLEQY
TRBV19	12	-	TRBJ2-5	ASSIPDDQETQY
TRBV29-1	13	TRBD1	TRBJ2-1	SAIPRDRGWDEQF
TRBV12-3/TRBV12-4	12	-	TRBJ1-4	ATASGTLNEKLF
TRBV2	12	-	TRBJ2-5	ASSERTGGETQY
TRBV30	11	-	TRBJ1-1	AWSEGGDTEAF
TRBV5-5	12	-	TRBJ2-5	ASSSYGFQETQY
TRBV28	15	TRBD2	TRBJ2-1	ASSPLAGVGTYNEQF
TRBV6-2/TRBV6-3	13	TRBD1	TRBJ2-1	ASSYWGQGANEQF
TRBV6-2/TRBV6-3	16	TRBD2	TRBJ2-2	ASSSWGGEGANTGELF
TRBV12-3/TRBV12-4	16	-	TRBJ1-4	ASSFRGGLEGSDEKLF
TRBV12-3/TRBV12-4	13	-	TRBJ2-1	ASSFTGSSYNEQF